This record looks at one T cell receptor (beta chain) sequence and its context. The antigen remains undetermined. TCRdb analysed the multiplex PCR reads with MiXCR anew, one entry per CDR3 protein. The sample includes approximately 200,000 distinct CDR3 sequences, around 33% seen only once; the top ten take around 4.4%. This entry comes from a study of breast tumors, draining lymph nodes, adjacent tissues. Study-wide findings and caveats: Data only fit, rather than demonstrated, lymph node origin of most tumor T cells. Tumor TCR diversity was below lymph nodes but above nontumor tissue.

Breast cancer patients provided tissue from their axillary draining lymph nodes. Germline V CDR1 and CDR2: SGHNT, YYREEE (reference sequence). The CDR3 runs to 17 residues. V was clipped by 0 bases and J by 8 bases; unmatched bases: 10. Sequenced input: axillary lymph node tissue. This chain connects TRBV5-4 to TRBJ2-1, with 11 nucleotides matching TRBD2. The source of this sequence is a female donor with breast cancer. Some clones in this sample may be carry-over from other donors' samples. The CDR3, as DNA: TGTGCCAGCAGCTTGGCCTTAGCGGGGGGGGGCGGCGATGAGCAGTTCTTC. This translates into CASSLALAGGGGDEQFF.